These 14 T cell receptor beta chains originate from one sample sequenced in a study of patients and donors after allogeneic stem cell transplantation. TCRdb passed the RT-PCR reads through MiXCR, listing each CDR3 protein once. The sample includes 410,000 or so distinct CDR3 sequences, approximately 16% of them seen just once. The sample was blood, either unsorted or a sorted T cell fraction (not recorded which). The receptors stem from a human donor who was either an allogeneic HSCT recipient or a stem cell or donor lymphocyte infusion donor (not recorded which). It is not recorded whose cells these are; they may come from a transplant donor.

This clonotype has a count of ten or more. The V call is TRBV5-1, the J call TRBJ1-1, with a weak D call TRBD1 (6 bases). CDR1 and CDR2 from the germline V gene are SGHRS and YFSETQ. The CDR3 is made up of 14 amino acids. Deletions cut 0 bases from V and 4 bases from J, with 10 bases between. The CDR3 spells CASSLAGRGTEAFF. The DNA of the CDR3 is TGCGCCAGCAGCTTGGCCGGCAGGGGCACTGAAGCTTTCTTT.

This clonotype turned up a few times. This sequence joins TRBV20-1 and TRBJ2-7; 9 bases are shared with TRBD1. The CDR3 is 12 residues long. J gave up 6 bases and V 6 bases, and 6 bases lay outside the gene matches. Germline-derived CDR1 and CDR2 are DFQATT and SNEGSKA (reference sequence). The CDR3 reads CSATDRGSEQYF. The CDR3 region has the DNA TGCAGTGCCACCGACAGGGGGTCCGAGCAGTACTTC.

Only one count was recorded for this clonotype. V is TRBV20-1 and J is TRBJ1-1; D unclear. V lost 0 bases, J lost 4 bases, and 15 bases lay in between. The CDR3 is 15 residues long. CDR1 and CDR2 from the germline V gene are DFQATT and SNEGSKA (reference sequence). The CDR3 loop is CSARDDKDSGTEAFF. CDR3 DNA: TGCAGTGCTAGAGATGATAAGGACTCGGGCACTGAAGCTTTCTTT.

The chain recombines TRBV7-8 with TRBJ2-1; tentative D call: TRBD1 (6 bases). Trimming cost V 5 bases and J 8 bases, with 16 bases left between them. Germline-derived CDR1 and CDR2 are SGHVS and FQNEAQ. The CDR3 is 14 residues long. CDR3 DNA sequence: TGTGCCAGCAGCCTCTACTCAGGGGACGATGAGCAGTTCTTC. Translating gives CASSLYSGDDEQFF.

The chain combines TRBV7-3 with TRBJ2-5, with TRBD2 matching over 8 bases. Germline CDR1 is SGHTA and CDR2 is FQGTGA. The CDR3 has 15 amino acids. V shed 5 bases, J shed 0 bases, and the junction held 5 bases outside the gene matches. In DNA, the CDR3 is TGTGCCAGCAGCCGAAGCGGGAGCTACCAAGAGACCCAGTACTTC. It codes for CASSRSGSYQETQYF.

This chain uses TRBV5-1 with TRBJ2-2; D call uncertain. From germline, CDR1 is SGHRS and CDR2 YFSETQ. Between the trimmed V and J ends, which lost 0 bases and 0 bases, there was a span of 6 bases. The length of the CDR3 is 15 residues. CDR3 sequence (DNA): TGCGCCAGCAGCTTGGTGCTACCGAACACCGGGGAGCTGTTTTTT. It yields the protein CASSLVLPNTGELFF. The full variable domain, rest sourced from reference TRBV5-1 and TRBJ2-2, is KAGVTQTPRYLIKTRGQQVTLSCSPISGHRSVSWYQQTPGQGLQFLFEYFSETQRNKGNFPGRFSGRQFSNSRSEMNVSTLELGDSALYLCASSLVLPNTGELFFGEGSRLTVL.

V usage is TRBV9 and J usage is TRBJ2-1, with TRBD1 as a possible D gene (5 bases). Trimming took 0 bases from V and 10 from J, leaving 11 bases between them. The CDR3 extends over 13 amino acids. CDR1 is SGDLS, CDR2 YYNGEE, per germline. CDR3 nucleotide sequence: TGTGCCAGCAGCGTAGTGCCCACAGGCGAGCAGTTCTTC. This sequence encodes CASSVVPTGEQFF.

This clonotype appeared many times. The rearrangement links TRBV7-8 to TRBJ2-2; the D is unclear. Germline-derived CDR1 and CDR2 are SGHVS and FQNEAQ. There are 14 residues in the CDR3. Trimming removed 5 bases from V and 5 bases from J, with 12 bases in between. The CDR3 region is CASSQIQATGELFF. The CDR3 DNA is TGTGCCAGCAGCCAGATCCAGGCTACCGGGGAGCTGTTTTTT.

This clonotype has a single count. This chain links TRBV11-3 with TRBJ2-3; TRBD2 aligns across 10 bases. The V and J ends lost 5 bases and 4 bases, in that order; junction bases with no gene match: 6. The CDR3 spans 15 residues. Germline V gene lookup returns CDR1 SGHNT and CDR2 YENEEA. The CDR3 coding sequence is TGTGCCAGCAGCCGTAGCGGGGGGACCCCAGATACGCAGTATTTT. It translates to CASSRSGGTPDTQYF.

This clonotype has a handful of counts. The CDR3: CASSPGLVVMETQYF. Written as DNA, the CDR3 is TGTGCCAGCAGCCCCGGACTAGTGGTAATGGAGACCCAGTACTTC. V gene TRBV3-1 combines with J gene TRBJ2-5; 7 bases line up with TRBD2. This CDR3 is built from 15 residues. V dropped 4 bases and J dropped 5; count of bases not matched to a gene: 10. Germline V gene data show CDR1 as LGHDT and CDR2 as YNNKEL (reference sequence).

This clonotype was observed many times. The CDR3 nucleotides read TGCAGCGCGCGAGGGGGGGTGAACACTGAAGCTTTCTTT. This sequence encodes CSARGGVNTEAFF. The chain joins TRBV29-1 to TRBJ1-1, with TRBD1 as a possible D gene (6 bases). The CDR3 is made up of 13 amino acids. The V end was cut by 7 bases, the J end by 0 bases, with 12 bases between. CDR1 is SQVTM and CDR2 is ANQGSEA in the germline V gene.

In this sample, this clonotype turned up a few times. The V gene is TRBV12-3 or TRBV12-4, the J gene TRBJ2-3; D gene ambiguous. The CDR3 contains 13 residues. V lost 4 bases and J lost 1, with 6 bases in between. In nucleotides, the CDR3 is TGTGCCAGCAGTTCTACCGGCACAGATACGCAGTATTTT. This codes for CASSSTGTDTQYF.

This clonotype was seen a few times. V and J are TRBV14 and TRBJ2-2; 7 bases fit TRBD2. V was clipped by 4 bases and J by 1 base; unmatched bases: 0. Germline V gene lookup returns CDR1 SGHDN and CDR2 FVKESK. CDR3 length equals 14 residues. CDR3 residues: CASSPSGNTGELFF. For the CDR3, the DNA is TGTGCCAGCAGCCCTAGCGGGAACACCGGGGAGCTGTTTTTT.

This clonotype was counted a few times. The J gene is TRBJ2-1, the V gene TRBV24-1; D might be TRBD2 (6 bases). From germline, CDR1 is KGHDR and CDR2 SFDVKD. The CDR3 totals 21 residues. Trimming cost V 6 bases and J 2 bases, with 31 bases left between them. In DNA, the CDR3 is TGTGCCACCAGTCCCGCACGCCGGGACTTCGCGTCTGGTAGCCCCTACAATGAGCAGTTCTTC. This sequence encodes CATSPARRDFASGSPYNEQFF.